This T cell receptor beta chain originates from a study of T cells generated in artificial thymic organoids listed by TCRdb under 2017. Regarding the complete study: In some experiments, thymic T cells were further FACS-purified to deplete CD4 immature single positive or double positive precursors. The repertoire sequencing data shown were described as representative of three independent experiments. TCR alpha and beta CDR3 repertoires of in vitro artificial thymic organoid-derived CD8 single positive T cells were compared with thymic and peripheral blood naive CD8 T cells. Beyond this particular receptor, the publication reports: CD8 single positive T cells derived from organoids showed physiological TCR clonotype diversity comparable to the diversity seen in thymic and blood naive CD8 T cells.

This clonotype is characterized as medium-sized (0.01 to 0.1%). There is no known antigen for this receptor. Base qualities are not recorded, but no much larger clone differs from it by a single base. Primary CD8+ T cells were enriched by magnetic beads using the Miltenyi CD8+ T cell Isolation Kit. Prior to RNA extraction, CD3+TCRalphabeta+CD8 single positive T cells from organoids and thymus were isolated by FACS sorting. For each sample, total RNA was purified from 40,000 to 200,000 sorted cells using the RNeasy Micro kit, and RNA quality was checked on an Agilent RNA 6000 Nano chip. Thymic fragments were dissected, disrupted by pipetting and filtered through a 70 um strainer so that thymocytes were released. From its cysteine to its phenylalanine, the CDR3 spans 18 amino acids. Of all the DNA, just the CDR3 is kept, 54 bases in frame from base 1. V and J are truncated by 5 bases and 1 base respectively, leaving an intervening sequence of 23 bases. As encoded in the germline V gene, CDR1 is WSHSY while CDR2 is SAAADI.

TCRalpha and TCRbeta libraries were amplified separately by semi-nested PCR with Advantage 2 and reverse primers in the TRAC or TRBC constant regions. Between 3.5 and 500 ng of total RNA was used as input for first-strand cDNA synthesis. TCR cDNA libraries were generated by 5'-RACE using the SMARTer PCR cDNA Synthesis kit, with a poly-dT primer for first-strand synthesis. Each semi-nested reverse primer in the constant region carried a 5-nucleotide sample-specific barcode, and the resulting products were cleaned up with the Zymo DNA Clean and Concentrator-5 kit. Pools of up to ten barcoded samples were ligated to Illumina adaptors and sequenced on an Illumina MiSeq as 2 x 150 bp paired-end reads. Per the original workflow: After demultiplexing, reads were aligned using BLAT against a custom library built from IMGT containing every combination of human TRAV, TRAJ, TRBV, TRBD and TRBJ. The best BLAT hits were picked using pslCDnaFilter (-maxAligns=1, -ignoreIntrons), and custom Perl scripts were used to calculate clonotype frequencies. The public reads were reprocessed in TCRdb via fastp at Q25 and MiXCR, keeping in-frame beta chains. Rows merge per CDR3 protein into single entries with the most common DNA and genes. TCRdb, not the original authors, processed these V and J calls. The sample table lists some 8,000 distinct CDR3 sequences, around 17% of them with a count of one. The ten largest clones take up under 1.5% of the sample.

This TCR derives from a human donor who gave cord blood stem cells for thymic organoid culture, a cardiac surgery patient who gave postnatal thymus, or a blood donor (not recorded which). Specimen: naive CD8+ T cells from the thymus. Taken with the paper, the label for cell subset or site translates to: CD3+TCRalphabeta+CD8SP T cells; for blood, CD45RO-CCR7+ naive CD8+ T cells. This receptor chain uses TRBV10-2 and TRBJ2-5; the D gene is perhaps TRBD1, from 6 matching bases. The CDR3 corresponds to CASSSTPPGTQTQETQYF. The DNA reads as follows: TGCGCCAGCAGTTCAACACCACCCGGGACACAAACCCAAGAGACCCAGTACTTC.